This is a list of T cell receptor beta chains from one sample in a study of blood T cell repertoires in COVID-19. Profiling relied on immunoSEQ multiplex PCR, and the TCRdb table lists in-frame clones only, not all of them. The sample includes under 200,000 clones, roughly 93% of them seen just once. The sequenced material came from peripheral blood. These receptors were taken from a man younger than 30 with acute or convalescent COVID-19. CDR3s include the opening cysteine and the closing phenylalanine or tryptophan. The order of the fields is D gene, V gene, clone size, J gene, CDR3 length, CDR3 protein. D genes are given only for firm matches. Expanded clones are given a class, and other clones once, few, many or no size at all.

NA	TRBV27	NA	TRBJ1-3	13	CASSADSGNTIYF
TRBD1	TRBV27	NA	TRBJ1-1	13	CASSTHRGTEAFF
TRBD1	TRBV29-1	NA	TRBJ1-1	15	CSVAPTGGRFTEAFF
NA	TRBV6-1	NA	TRBJ2-7	13	CASSEARGYEQYF
TRBD2	TRBV27	NA	TRBJ2-6	21	CASSLRGTSGRAISGANVLTF
NA	TRBV6-5	NA	TRBJ2-7	14	CASRAIQGTYEQYF
TRBD1	TRBV2	NA	TRBJ1-1	14	CASSERQGNTEAFF
TRBD1	TRBV12-3/TRBV12-4	NA	TRBJ1-1	13	CASKDRGNTEAFF
TRBD1	TRBV27	once	TRBJ1-5	16	CATQQGAHYSNQPQHF
TRBD2	TRBV7-6	NA	TRBJ2-7	14	CASSLGLAGYEQYF
TRBD1	TRBV27	NA	TRBJ2-7	14	CASSLGTGAYEQYF
TRBD1	TRBV19	NA	TRBJ1-1	12	CASRFRGTEAFF
TRBD1	TRBV18	NA	TRBJ1-5	15	CASSEGQGGNQPQHF
TRBD2	TRBV5-1	NA	TRBJ2-3	15	CASSLVVSGGDTQYF
NA	TRBV29-1	NA	TRBJ2-1	13	CSAHAHSNNEQFF
TRBD2	TRBV5-1	NA	TRBJ2-7	13	CASRQAGGHEQYF
NA	TRBV29-1	NA	TRBJ1-1	12	CSARRQNTEAFF
NA	TRBV30	NA	TRBJ2-4	12	CAWSGRGDIQYF
NA	TRBV9	NA	TRBJ2-7	16	CASSVAGRGSFYEQYF
NA	TRBV24-1	once	TRBJ2-2	16	CATSDSFSQNTGELFF
NA	TRBV7-2	NA	TRBJ2-2	14	CASSFAGQTGELFF
NA	TRBV7-9	NA	TRBJ1-1	17	CASSSMLRDTMNTEAFF
TRBD1	TRBV7-9	NA	TRBJ2-1	19	CASSPLGQGTNYPYNEQFF
NA	TRBV2	few	TRBJ2-7	15	CASSERRRDSHEQYF
NA	TRBV7-6	NA	TRBJ2-1	15	CASSLGGDSYNEQFF
TRBD1	TRBV2	NA	TRBJ1-5	13	CASRGTGDQPQHF
NA	TRBV19	NA	TRBJ2-7	13	CASSGQGRGEQYF
TRBD1	TRBV3-1/TRBV3-2	NA	TRBJ2-2	13	CASRKQGTGELFF
NA	TRBV20-1	NA	TRBJ2-1	12	CSASFQFNEQFF
NA	TRBV28	once	TRBJ2-7	14	CASSKTSLMGEQYF
NA	TRBV6-5	NA	TRBJ1-6	15	CASSYSQGINSPLHF
TRBD1	TRBV2	NA	TRBJ1-2	16	CASSPGQGDPFYGYTF
NA	TRBV3-1/TRBV3-2	NA	TRBJ1-6	12	CASSQGSWPLHF
NA	TRBV11-2	NA	TRBJ2-1	14	CASSYGTFYNEQFF
NA	TRBV6-5	NA	TRBJ2-5	14	CASSWRTMKETQYF
TRBD2	TRBV6-5	NA	TRBJ2-4	15	CASTISGRGKNIQYF
NA	TRBV5-8	NA	TRBJ1-5	18	CASSLVSQVSDFGQPQHF